Listed below are T cell receptor beta chains from one sample, sequenced in a study of T cells in Graves' hyperthyroidism and ophthalmopathy. TCRdb redid the calling of the multiplex PCR reads with MiXCR, one entry per CDR3 protein. The sample has tens of thousands of distinct CDR3 sequences, approximately 53% seen once. Sequencing was done on a sample of peripheral blood or thyroid tissue (not recorded which). The receptors stem from a young man with Graves' hyperthyroidism. The conserved cysteine and the conserved F or W are not part of the CDR3 here.

CDR3 length: 12
J gene: TRBJ2-7
V gene: TRBV10-2
CDR3 protein: ASSEGQGASEQY

CDR3 length: 12
J gene: TRBJ2-5
V gene: TRBV28
CDR3 protein: ASSLSRGQETQY

CDR3 length: 12
J gene: TRBJ2-2
V gene: TRBV15
CDR3 protein: ATSKLRDTGELF

CDR3 length: 9
J gene: TRBJ2-3
V gene: TRBV4-1
CDR3 protein: ASSLDGLQY

CDR3 length: 16
J gene: TRBJ2-7
V gene: TRBV2
CDR3 protein: ASRRIRDRGHYFYEQY

CDR3 length: 14
J gene: TRBJ1-5
V gene: TRBV2
CDR3 protein: ASSAPWGQGVQPQH

CDR3 length: 14
J gene: TRBJ2-7
V gene: TRBV20-1
CDR3 protein: SARGPRGGPSYEQY

CDR3 length: 16
J gene: TRBJ2-3
V gene: TRBV20-1
CDR3 protein: SARGTSGRGASTDTQY

CDR3 length: 12
J gene: TRBJ2-2
V gene: TRBV9
CDR3 protein: ASSVALGTGELF

CDR3 length: 12
J gene: TRBJ1-1
V gene: TRBV5-1
CDR3 protein: SSSTGHLNTEAF

CDR3 length: 11
J gene: TRBJ2-7
V gene: TRBV10-3
CDR3 protein: AISERDSYEQY

CDR3 length: 12
J gene: TRBJ1-1
V gene: TRBV19
CDR3 protein: ASSARQGSTEAL

CDR3 length: 13
J gene: TRBJ2-3
V gene: TRBV7-2
CDR3 protein: ASSSTSGGTDTQY